This is a list of T cell receptor beta chains from one sample in a study of PD-1 blockade in classical Hodgkin lymphoma. Using immunoSEQ multiplex PCR, the repertoire was profiled, and TCRdb retains in-frame clones only, with some absent. The sample has approximately 13,000 clones, 88% seen once. Source: CD4+ T cells from blood, taken before the fourth cycle of nivolumab. These receptors were obtained from a human donor with classical Hodgkin lymphoma. Both conserved end residues are part of each CDR3. The listing skips clone size in some rows; elsewhere it reads once, few, many or a size class.

len | abundance | v_gene | CDR3aa
17 | . | TRBV7-8 | CASSFAIDGGPSYEQYF
13 | . | TRBV11-2 | CASSSRLGTEAFF
14 | . | TRBV18 | CASSPSTVTYEQYF
13 | few | TRBV19 | CASSLGRDQPQHF
15 | . | TRBV5-1 | CASSLVGDPTGELFF
14 | . | TRBV6-5 | CASSYSPGTLEQYF
16 | . | TRBV19 | CASKLAGGHQDNEQFF
15 | . | TRBV12-5 | CASGKFGGNTDTQYF
13 | . | TRBV2 | CASKGRSTDTQYF
15 | . | TRBV6-5 | CASSYQGLVSYGYTF
12 | . | TRBV28 | CASSPRRYGYTF
12 | . | TRBV28 | CASSPLLRPQHF
16 | . | TRBV30 | CAWSIGSSGSYNEQFF
13 | few | TRBV4-3 | CASSQNREYEQYF
14 | . | TRBV5-5 | CASSFLTATYEQYF
13 | . | TRBV28 | CASSLSRGYGYTF
12 | . | TRBV6-1 | CASRPGNYGYTF
12 | . | TRBV10-3 | CAIRGSGETQYF
13 | few | TRBV28 | CASSSQLTQPQHF
14 | . | TRBV19 | CASSRGGGPYEQYF
15 | . | TRBV15 | CATSPLGTGNYEQYF
16 | once | TRBV4-2 | CASSQTAGATNEKLFF
15 | . | TRBV18 | CASSPNGRAAETQYF
12 | . | TRBV10-2 | CASSEGVGEQFF
18 | . | TRBV5-1 | CASSKDAGGPWKTGELFF
16 | once | TRBV6-5 | CASSYSGQGLGETQYF
15 | . | TRBV2 | CASSLERRSSYEQYF
15 | . | TRBV5-4 | CASSPTKSGPVTQYF
15 | once | TRBV11-1 | CASSNKFRGTGELFF
14 | . | TRBV28 | CASSRTGRTDTQYF
15 | . | TRBV4-1 | CASSPERGGPFGYTF
14 | large | TRBV7-9 | CASSFPGDREKAFF
14 | . | TRBV5-4 | CASSQGRVPDTQYF
13 | . | TRBV19 | CASSFQVGREAFF
14 | . | TRBV28 | CASSSGFSNYGYTF
17 | . | TRBV2 | CASSDIPGQGVYQPQHF
15 | few | TRBV5-6 | CASSGLWTAPGGYTF
15 | . | TRBV6-6 | CASSSTGRGTGELFF
15 | . | TRBV10-2 | CASSLLAGGFGELFF
16 | . | TRBV18 | CASSPRGTGSSYEQYF
14 | . | TRBV5-1 | CASSSGGAYEKLFF
12 | . | TRBV9 | CASSVIGGQAFF
14 | few | TRBV4-1 | CASSQADRGYGYTF
14 | . | TRBV6-1 | CATERRQGGSTQYF